This T cell receptor beta chain was obtained from a study of blood T cell repertoires in COVID-19. Study-level information: Specimens from acute and convalescent COVID-19 originated in the United States, Italy and Spain. T cells, B-cell-depleted T cells, or PBMCs provided the cDNA or gDNA that served as material.

Methods used by the authors: Quantification of nucleated cells was approximated via reference gene primer amplification. Method: immunoSEQ multiplex PCR; TCRdb's copy keeps in-frame clones and lacks some. V and J calls and clone size are given by that table; D and trimming were obtained from the DNA. The sample contains 130,000 or so clones, just over 85% of which appear only once. Per the germline V gene, CDR1 is ENHRY and CDR2 is SYGVKD. This CDR3 spans 12 amino acids. Trimming removed 3 bases from V and 4 bases from J, with 4 bases in between. The clonotype originates from an older woman with acute or convalescent COVID-19. The chain is built from TRBV10-3 and TRBJ2-1, with no clear D. Sequencing used peripheral blood. The CDR3 coding sequence is TGTGCCATCAGTGAACAATACAATGAGCAGTTCTTC. This gives the protein CAISEQYNEQFF.